This T cell receptor beta chain derives from a study of cytomegalovirus exposure and HLA in healthy donors. The PCR employed 60 Vbeta primers together with 13 Jbeta primers. Using immunoSEQ multiplex PCR, the repertoire was profiled, and TCRdb retains in-frame clones only, with some absent. The sample spans approximately 110,000 clones; the ten largest clones claim about 0.58%. Regarding this clone: Its specificity is not known.

This CDR3 has 13 amino acids. V gave up 6 bases and J gave up 4 bases, with 10 bases separating them. Germline CDR1 reads SNHLY; CDR2 reads FYNNEI. Study results and caveats: Accurate prediction of HLA-A and HLA-B alleles (for most subjects) was reportedly achieved from TCR beta sequences. Using the classifier, cytomegalovirus status was reportedly diagnosed with high specificity and sensitivity. Despite most TCR sequences being rare, some public TCRs occurred in many donors.

The sequencing sample was made of PBMCs. The chain combines TRBV2 with TRBJ2-1; D is unclear. The TCR was taken from a man aged 50-59 years in good health and CMV-seronegative. The DNA for the CDR3 is TGTGCCAGCAGGGGCGATCGATACAATGAGCAGTTCTTC. It translates to CASRGDRYNEQFF.